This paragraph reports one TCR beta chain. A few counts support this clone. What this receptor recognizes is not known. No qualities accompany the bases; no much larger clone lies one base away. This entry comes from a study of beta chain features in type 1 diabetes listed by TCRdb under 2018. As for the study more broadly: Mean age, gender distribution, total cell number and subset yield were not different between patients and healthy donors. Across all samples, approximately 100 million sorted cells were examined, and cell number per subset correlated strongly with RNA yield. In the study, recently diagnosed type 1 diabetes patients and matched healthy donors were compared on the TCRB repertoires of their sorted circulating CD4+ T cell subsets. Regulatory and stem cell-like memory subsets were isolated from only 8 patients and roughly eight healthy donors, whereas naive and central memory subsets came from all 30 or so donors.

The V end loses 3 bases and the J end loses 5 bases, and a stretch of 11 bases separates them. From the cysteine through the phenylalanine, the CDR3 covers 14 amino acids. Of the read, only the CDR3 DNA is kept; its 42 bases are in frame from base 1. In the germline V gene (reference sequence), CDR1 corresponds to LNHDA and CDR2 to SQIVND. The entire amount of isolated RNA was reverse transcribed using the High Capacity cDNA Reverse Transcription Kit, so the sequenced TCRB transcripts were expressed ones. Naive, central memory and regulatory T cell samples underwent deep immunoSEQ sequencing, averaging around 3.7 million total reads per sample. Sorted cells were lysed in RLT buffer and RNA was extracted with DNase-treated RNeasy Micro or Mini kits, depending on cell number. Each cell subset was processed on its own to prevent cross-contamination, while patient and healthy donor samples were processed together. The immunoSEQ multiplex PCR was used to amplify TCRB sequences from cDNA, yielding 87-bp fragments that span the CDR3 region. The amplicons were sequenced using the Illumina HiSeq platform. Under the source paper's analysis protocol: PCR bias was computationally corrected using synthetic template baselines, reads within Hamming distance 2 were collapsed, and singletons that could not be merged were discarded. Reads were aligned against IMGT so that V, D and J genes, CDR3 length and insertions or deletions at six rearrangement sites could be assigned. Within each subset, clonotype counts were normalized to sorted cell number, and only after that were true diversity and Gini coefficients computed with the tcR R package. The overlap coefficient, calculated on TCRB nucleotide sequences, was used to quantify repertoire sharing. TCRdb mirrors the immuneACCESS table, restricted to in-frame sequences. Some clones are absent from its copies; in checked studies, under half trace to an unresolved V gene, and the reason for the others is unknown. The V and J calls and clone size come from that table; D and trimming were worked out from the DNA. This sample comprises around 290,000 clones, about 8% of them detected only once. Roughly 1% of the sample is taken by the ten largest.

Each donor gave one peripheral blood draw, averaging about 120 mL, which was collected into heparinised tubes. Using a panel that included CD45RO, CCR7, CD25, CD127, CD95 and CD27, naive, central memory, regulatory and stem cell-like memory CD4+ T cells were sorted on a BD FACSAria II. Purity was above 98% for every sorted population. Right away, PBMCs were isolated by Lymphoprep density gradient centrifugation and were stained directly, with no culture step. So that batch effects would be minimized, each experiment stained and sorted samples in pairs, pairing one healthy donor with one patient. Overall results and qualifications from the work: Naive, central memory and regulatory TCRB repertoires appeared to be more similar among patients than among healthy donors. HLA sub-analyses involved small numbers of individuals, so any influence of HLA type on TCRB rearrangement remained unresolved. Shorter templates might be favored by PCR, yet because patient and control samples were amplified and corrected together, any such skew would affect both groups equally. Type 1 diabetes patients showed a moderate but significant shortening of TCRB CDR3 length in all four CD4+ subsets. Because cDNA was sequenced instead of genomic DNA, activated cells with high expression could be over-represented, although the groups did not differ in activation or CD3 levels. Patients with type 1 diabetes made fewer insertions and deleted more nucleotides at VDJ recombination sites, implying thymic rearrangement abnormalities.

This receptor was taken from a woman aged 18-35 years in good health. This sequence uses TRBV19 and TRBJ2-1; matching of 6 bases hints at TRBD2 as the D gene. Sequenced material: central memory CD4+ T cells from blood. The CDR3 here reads CASSMRTINNEQFF. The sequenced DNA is TGTGCCAGTAGTATGCGGACTATAAACAATGAGCAGTTCTTC.